This passage covers 2 T cell receptor beta chains from one sample sequenced in a study of cytomegalovirus exposure and HLA in healthy donors. Primers included in the PCR were 60 Vbeta and 13 Jbeta primers. TCRdb's copy holds only in-frame clones and misses some; the assay was immunoSEQ multiplex PCR. The sample consists of about 130,000 clones, around 76% of them appearing once. The specimen was PBMCs. The receptors stem from a woman aged 55-75 years in good health and CMV-seropositive.

The chain carries TRBV19 and TRBJ1-1; D unresolved. From germline, CDR1 is LNHDA and CDR2 SQIVND (reference sequence). The CDR3 loop spans 15 amino acids. V was clipped by 3 bases and J by 4 bases, with 15 bases between them. CDR3 residues: CASSIRHDGGTEAFF. Here the CDR3 DNA reads TGTGCCAGTAGTATCCGTCATGATGGAGGCACTGAAGCTTTCTTT. Drawing the rest from reference TRBV19 and TRBJ1-1, the complete variable domain is DGGITQSPKYLFRKEGQNVTLSCEQNLNHDAMYWYRQDPGQGLRLIYYSQIVNDFQKGDIAEGYSVSREKKESFPLTVTSAQKNPTAFYLCASSIRHDGGTEAFFGQGTRLTVV.

This rearrangement joins TRBV7-9 to TRBJ1-2; D possibly corresponds to TRBD1 (5 bases). V was cut by 1 base and J by 7 bases, with 16 bases left in between. The germline V gene encodes CDR1 SEHNR and CDR2 FQNEAQ (reference sequence). The CDR3 sequence is 15 residues long. CDR3 DNA sequence: TGTGCCAGCAGCTTAGACGTCTCCAGGGTAGGTGGCTACACCTTC. Residues: CASSLDVSRVGGYTF.